Below are 24 T cell receptor beta chains sequenced from a single sample in a study of T cells in Graves' hyperthyroidism and ophthalmopathy. RNA transcripts provided the source from which TCR beta CDR3 regions were amplified. HTBI primers drove first-round RT-PCR of the TCR CDR3. TCRdb itself ran the multiplex PCR reads through MiXCR, one entry per CDR3 protein. This sample has more than 500,000 distinct CDR3 sequences, with roughly 15% found just once. Sequences were obtained from blood. Source of these receptors: a woman aged 40 to 55 with Graves' hyperthyroidism.

There are many counts of this clonotype. The chain recombines TRBV11-3 with TRBJ2-4, with TRBD1 matching over 9 bases. Looked up from germline, CDR1 is SGHNT and CDR2 is YENEEA. This CDR3 spans 14 amino acids. The V gene end was trimmed by 1 base and the J gene end by 6 bases; junction bases not matched to a gene: 1. The CDR3 sequence: CASSLGDRANIQYF. In nucleotides, the CDR3 is TGTGCCAGCAGCTTAGGGGACAGGGCAAACATTCAGTACTTC. Full variable domain (missing parts from reference TRBV11-3 and TRBJ2-4): EAGVVQSPRYKIIEKKQPVAFWCNPISGHNTLYWYLQNLGQGPELLIRYENEEAVDDSQLPKDRFSAERLKGVDSTLKIQPAELGDSAVYLCASSLGDRANIQYFGAGTRLSVL.

This clonotype showed up many times. This rearrangement joins TRBV28 to TRBJ1-2; D is undetermined. CDR1 is MDHEN, CDR2 SYDVKM, per germline. V lost 2 bases, J lost 4 bases, and 5 bases lay in between. The length of the CDR3 is 12 residues. This CDR3 reads CASSLRSYGYTF. The CDR3 region has the DNA TGTGCCAGCAGTTTAAGGTCCTATGGCTACACCTTC.

This clonotype appeared many times. The chain has TRBV11-1 and TRBJ2-5; perhaps TRBD2 as D (6 bases). CDR3 length: 15 amino acids. Per the germline V gene, CDR1 is SGHAT and CDR2 is FQDESV (reference sequence). V gave up 4 bases and J gave up 5 bases, with 17 bases separating them. CDR3 sequence: CASSSGLSGHETQYF. In nucleotides, the CDR3 is TGTGCCAGCAGCTCTGGACTATCCGGACACGAGACCCAGTACTTC. Full variable domain (missing parts from reference TRBV11-1 and TRBJ2-5): EAEVAQSPRYKITEKSQAVAFWCDPISGHATLYWYRQILGQGPELLVQFQDESVVDDSQLPKDRFSAERLKGVDSTLKIQPAELGDSAMYLCASSSGLSGHETQYFGPGTRLLVL.

This clonotype was seen more than once but under ten times. The chain has TRBV11-2 and TRBJ2-7, with D possibly matching TRBD1 (6 bases). The V end lost 6 bases, the J end lost 2 bases, and 17 bases lay between the germline ends. This CDR3 is 15 amino acids long. Germline CDR1 is SGHAT and CDR2 is FQNNGV. CDR3 sequence: CASREGGAPTYEQYF. The CDR3, as DNA: TGTGCCAGCAGAGAAGGGGGAGCACCGACCTACGAGCAGTACTTC.

This clonotype has a handful of counts. The V gene is TRBV5-1, the J gene TRBJ2-7; the D is unclear. Germline loops: CDR1 SGHRS, CDR2 YFSETQ. The CDR3 loop spans 14 amino acids. V gave up 7 bases and J gave up 3 bases, with 17 bases separating them. DNA of the CDR3: TGCGCCAGCCACGGAGCTCCCGATTTCTACGAGCAGTACTTC. Translating it yields CASHGAPDFYEQYF.

The chain has TRBV7-9 and TRBJ2-1; 9 positions agree with TRBD1. V lost 5 bases to trimming and J lost 10 bases; unmatched junction nucleotides: 12. The CDR3 has 15 residues. Germline CDR1 and CDR2: SEHNR and FQNEAQ (reference sequence). CDR3 nucleotides: TGTGCCAGCAGCACCGGGACAGGGAGGGTATGGGAGCAGTTCTTC. Amino acid sequence: CASSTGTGRVWEQFF.

This clonotype was observed many times. This rearrangement joins TRBV20-1 to TRBJ2-3, with 7 bases fitting TRBD1. J was trimmed by 0 bases and V by 6 bases; bases with no gene match: 9. CDR1 and CDR2 from the germline V gene are DFQATT and SNEGSKA (reference sequence). The CDR3 is 15 amino acids. CDR3 region: CSAGQFDTSTDTQYF. In DNA form, the CDR3 reads TGCAGTGCGGGACAGTTCGATACTAGCACAGATACGCAGTATTTT.

This clonotype has a count of ten or more. The chain has TRBV18 and TRBJ2-3; D uncertain. V lost 5 bases and J 5 bases, leaving 8 bases between the germline ends. Per the germline V gene, CDR1 is KGHSH and CDR2 is LQKENI. The CDR3 consists of 12 residues. CDR3 residues: CASSTPRDTQYF. The CDR3 DNA is TGTGCCAGCTCAACGCCTAGAGATACGCAGTATTTT.

This clonotype was recorded at least ten times. The chain combines TRBV28 with TRBJ2-4; D is unresolved. CDR1 is MDHEN, CDR2 SYDVKM, per germline. The V gene lost 3 bases and the J gene lost 9 bases, with 15 bases spanning the gap. The CDR3 is 14 residues long. CDR3 nucleotides: TGTGCCAGCAGTTTCAATCCAGCCAAAGCCATTCAGTACTTC. It encodes CASSFNPAKAIQYF.

This clonotype was picked up many times. V and J are TRBV28 and TRBJ2-1; D ambiguous. The CDR3 contains 16 residues. Germline V gene data show CDR1 as MDHEN and CDR2 as SYDVKM. V was clipped by 4 bases and J by 2 bases, with 15 bases between them. DNA for the CDR3: TGTGCCAGCAGTTCCCTAGTTCGGTCCCCCTACAATGAGCAGTTCTTC. This gives the protein CASSSLVRSPYNEQFF.

This clonotype occurred many times. The V gene is TRBV27, the J gene TRBJ2-1; 8 bases align to TRBD1. Looked up from germline, CDR1 is MNHEY and CDR2 is SMNVEV (reference sequence). The CDR3 is 17 amino acids. Trimming took 6 bases from V and 5 from J; bases not matched to a gene: 15. The DNA of the CDR3 is TGTGCCAGCAGACCCAGACAGGGGAGCCCCGAGGACAATGAGCAGTTCTTC. Protein: CASRPRQGSPEDNEQFF.

This rearrangement joins TRBV30 to TRBJ1-2; no reliable D call. V lost 1 base and J lost 2, with 14 bases in between. In germline, CDR1 is GTSNPN, CDR2 SVGIG (reference sequence). The CDR3 is 15 amino acids. In nucleotides, the CDR3 is TGTGCCTGGAGTGGCGATTCATTTTTAAACTATGGCTACACCTTC. It is translated as CAWSGDSFLNYGYTF.

This clonotype was counted many times. V is TRBV20-1 and J is TRBJ2-1; 7 nucleotides match TRBD2. V was clipped by 6 bases and J by 6 bases; unmatched bases: 11. This CDR3 comprises 14 residues. CDR1 is DFQATT, CDR2 SNEGSKA, per germline (reference sequence). The CDR3 reads CSALRAGEGNEQFF. The CDR3 DNA follows: TGCAGTGCGTTAAGGGCGGGAGAAGGCAATGAGCAGTTCTTC.

The V and J genes are TRBV6-1 and TRBJ1-1; D is unclear. CDR3 length: 14 amino acids. V was trimmed by 4 bases and J by 10 bases, leaving 19 bases between them. Germline-derived CDR1 and CDR2 are MNHNS and SASEGT. CDR3 in amino acids: CASSGLRPNVSAFF. As DNA, the CDR3 is TGTGCCAGCAGTGGCCTGCGGCCCAACGTATCAGCTTTCTTT.

A few counts support this clonotype. The chain couples TRBV2 to TRBJ1-2; D gene unclear. The CDR3 length is 12 residues. From germline, CDR1 is SNHLY and CDR2 FYNNEI. Trimming took 1 base from V and 2 from J, leaving 2 bases between them. The CDR3 DNA is TGTGCCAGCAGTGAAGACAACTATGGCTACACCTTC. Its translation is CASSEDNYGYTF.

This clonotype was counted a few times. J is TRBJ2-1 and V is TRBV7-2; TRBD2 agrees at 7 bases. The CDR3 is made up of 11 amino acids. V was pared by 5 bases and J by 13 bases, with 5 bases of the junction left unmatched. CDR1 is SGHTA, CDR2 FQGNSA, per germline. Written as DNA, the CDR3 is TGTGCCAGCAGCCATGGGGGGGATCAGTTCTTC. Protein product: CASSHGGDQFF.

There are a few counts of this clonotype. The chain has TRBV14 and TRBJ2-7; 8 bases are shared with TRBD2. Germline values: CDR1 SGHDN, CDR2 FVKESK. The CDR3 spans 15 residues. V lost 3 bases and J lost 2; bases outside the gene matches: 6. The CDR3 sequence: CASSQSSGRAYEQYF. The DNA for the CDR3 is TGTGCCAGCAGCCAGTCGAGCGGGAGAGCCTACGAGCAGTACTTC.

This clonotype was observed many times. The gene calls are TRBV6-1 and TRBJ2-5; 7 nucleotides line up with TRBD1. The CDR3 loop spans 14 amino acids. Per germline, CDR1 MNHNS and CDR2 SASEGT. J gave up 5 bases and V 8 bases, and 11 bases lay outside the gene matches. This CDR3 reads CASGRTGSWETQYF. Written as DNA, the CDR3 is TGTGCCAGCGGTAGGACAGGCAGCTGGGAGACCCAGTACTTC.

This clonotype was recorded many times. The J gene is TRBJ1-1, the V gene TRBV30, with unresolved D. V lost 0 bases to trimming and J lost 1 base, with 6 bases between them. Germline V gene data show CDR1 as GTSNPN and CDR2 as SVGIG (reference sequence). The length of the CDR3 is 13 residues. As DNA, the CDR3 is TGTGCCTGGAGTGTAGTGAGGAACACTGAAGCTTTCTTT. This translates into CAWSVVRNTEAFF.

In its sample, this clonotype was seen many times. The CDR3 DNA reads TGCAGCGTTGATACTAGCGGGAGCGGAGATACGCAGTATTTT. This codes for CSVDTSGSGDTQYF. The chain links TRBV29-1 to TRBJ2-3; 11 nucleotides agree with TRBD2. The length of the CDR3 is 14 residues. The germline V gene encodes CDR1 SQVTM and CDR2 ANQGSEA. V lost 3 bases, J lost 5 bases, and 4 bases stayed unmatched.

Notes on this clonotype: Germline and junction disagree at one end, which may indicate a read error. The V and J genes are TRBV18 and TRBJ2-5; tentatively, D is TRBD1 or TRBD2 (5 bases each). This CDR3 region has 14 residues. The germline V gene encodes CDR1 KGHSH and CDR2 LQKENI. The CDR3 nucleotides are TGTGCCAGCTCACCGGGAAGGGGACCAGAGACCCAGCACTTC. Protein product: CASSPGRGPETQHF.

This clonotype was counted between two and nine times. With a much larger clone just one base away, this may be a read error. The genes are TRBV7-6 and TRBJ2-1; D uncertain. The CDR3 runs to 17 residues. Germline CDR1 reads SGHVS; CDR2 reads FNYEAQ. Deletions cut 0 bases from V and 4 bases from J, with 16 bases between. CDR3 residues: CASSLAGLVGRYNEQFF. The DNA for the CDR3 is TGTGCCAGCAGCTTAGCTGGGCTAGTGGGAAGGTACAATGAGCAGTTCTTC. Variable domain in full (rest from reference TRBV7-6 and TRBJ2-1): GAGVSQSPRYKVTKRGQDVALRCDPISGHVSLYWYRQALGQGPEFLTYFNYEAQQDKSGLPNDRFSAERPEGSISTLTIQRTEQRDSAMYRCASSLAGLVGRYNEQFFGPGTRLTVL.

This clonotype was seen at least ten times. The chain has TRBV7-9 and TRBJ2-7, with D possibly being TRBD1 (5 bases). V shed 6 bases and J shed 1 base, with 19 bases lying between them. The CDR3 runs to 16 residues. Germline V gene data show CDR1 as SEHNR and CDR2 as FQNEAQ (reference sequence). The CDR3 spells CASSSPVDMASYEQYF. The CDR3 coding sequence is TGTGCCAGCAGTTCGCCGGTGGACATGGCTTCCTACGAGCAGTACTTC.

Comment on this clonotype: This may stem from a read error, because a much larger clone lies one nucleotide away. This sequence joins TRBV10-3 and TRBJ2-5; 9 nucleotides align to TRBD2. Per germline, CDR1 ENHRY and CDR2 SYGVKD. This CDR3 spans 14 amino acids. The CDR3 protein is CVISKTSGQETQYF. In DNA form, the CDR3 reads TGTGTCATCAGCAAGACTAGCGGCCAAGAGACCCAGTACTTC.